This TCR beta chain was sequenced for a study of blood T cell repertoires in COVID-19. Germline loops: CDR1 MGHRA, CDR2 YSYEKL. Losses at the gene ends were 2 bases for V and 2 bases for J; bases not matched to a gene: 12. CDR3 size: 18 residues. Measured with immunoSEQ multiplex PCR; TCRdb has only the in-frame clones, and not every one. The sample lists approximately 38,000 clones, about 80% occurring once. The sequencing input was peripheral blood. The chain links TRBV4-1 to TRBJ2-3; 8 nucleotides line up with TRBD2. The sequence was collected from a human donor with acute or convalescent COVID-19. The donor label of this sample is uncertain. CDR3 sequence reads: CASSQLIVLAGNTDTQYF. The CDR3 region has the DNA TGCGCCAGCAGCCAATTAATCGTCTTAGCGGGAAACACAGATACGCAGTATTTT.